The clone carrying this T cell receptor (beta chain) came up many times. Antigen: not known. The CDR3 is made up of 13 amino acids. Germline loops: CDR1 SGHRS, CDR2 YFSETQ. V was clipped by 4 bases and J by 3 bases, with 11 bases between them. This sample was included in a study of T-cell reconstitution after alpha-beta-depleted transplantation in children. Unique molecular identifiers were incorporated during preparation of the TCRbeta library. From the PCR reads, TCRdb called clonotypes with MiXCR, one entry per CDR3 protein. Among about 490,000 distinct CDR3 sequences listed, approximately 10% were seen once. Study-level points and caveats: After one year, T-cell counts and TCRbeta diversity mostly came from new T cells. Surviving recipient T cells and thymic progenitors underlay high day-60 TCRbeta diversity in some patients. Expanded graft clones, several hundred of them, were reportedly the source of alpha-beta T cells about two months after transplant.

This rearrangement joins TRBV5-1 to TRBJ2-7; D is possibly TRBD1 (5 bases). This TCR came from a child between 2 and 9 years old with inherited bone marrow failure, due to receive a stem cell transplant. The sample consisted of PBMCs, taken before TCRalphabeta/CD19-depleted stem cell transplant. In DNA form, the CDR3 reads TGCGCCAGCAGCATGGACACAGACTACGAGCAGTACTTC. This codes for CASSMDTDYEQYF.